This passage covers 14 T cell receptor beta chains from one sample sequenced in a study of blood T cell repertoires in COVID-19. Sequencing was performed with immunoSEQ multiplex PCR; in TCRdb, only in-frame clones are kept and a portion is missing. The sample lists about 190,000 clones, around 79% occurring once. What was sequenced was peripheral blood. These receptors all stem from a woman between 45 and 60 years old with acute or convalescent COVID-19.

The chain links TRBV7-8 to TRBJ2-6; the match to TRBD1 covers 9 bases. Unmatched junction bases numbered 14, after V lost 4 bases and J lost 1 base. The CDR3 has 20 amino acids. Germline CDR1 is SGHVS and CDR2 is FQNEAQ. The CDR3 coding sequence is TGTGCCAGCAGCTCGTACCATCGGACAGGGGCTGGATCTGGGGCCAACGTCCTGACTTTC. It translates to CASSSYHRTGAGSGANVLTF.

The rearrangement joins TRBV5-1 to TRBJ2-4; 7 bases agree with TRBD2. The germline V gene encodes CDR1 SGHRS and CDR2 YFSETQ. Trimming took 2 bases from V and 9 from J; bases not matched to a gene: 5. The CDR3 is made up of 13 amino acids. CDR3 nucleotide sequence: TGCGCCAGCAGCTTCGAACCGGGGGGCATTCAGTACTTC. It codes for CASSFEPGGIQYF.

This rearrangement joins TRBV3-1 (or the pseudogene TRBV3-2) to TRBJ2-3; 8 bases line up with TRBD2. J lost 0 bases, V lost 5 bases, and 7 bases had no gene match. The germline gives CDR1 LGHDT, CDR2 YNNKEL (reference sequence). The CDR3 is 16 residues long. In DNA form, the CDR3 reads TGTGCCAGCAGCTCCGGGATAGCGGGGAGCACAGATACGCAGTATTTT. Translating gives CASSSGIAGSTDTQYF.

This chain joins TRBV3-1 (or the pseudogene TRBV3-2) and TRBJ1-1; D remains ambiguous. Trimming left V 4 bases short and J 7 bases short, with 13 bases between. CDR1 LGHDT and CDR2 YNNKEL come from the germline V gene (reference sequence). The CDR3 runs to 13 residues. CDR3 nucleotide sequence: TGTGCCAGCAGCCGGCGCGGGGAGGGTGAAGCTTTCTTT. Residues: CASSRRGEGEAFF.

V usage is TRBV7-2 and J usage is TRBJ2-2; D unclear. Trimming took off 1 base at V and 1 base at J, with 7 bases between the two ends. CDR1 SGHTA and CDR2 FQGNSA come from the germline V gene. The CDR3 loop spans 15 amino acids. For the CDR3, the DNA is TGTGCCAGCAGCTTAGTTTCTAGGAACACCGGGGAGCTGTTTTTT. This encodes CASSLVSRNTGELFF. The whole variable domain, remainder taken from reference TRBV7-2 and TRBJ2-2, is GAGVSQSPSNKVTEKGKDVELRCDPISGHTALYWYRQSLGQGLEFLIYFQGNSAPDKSGLPSDRFSAERTGGSVSTLTIQRTQQEDSAVYLCASSLVSRNTGELFFGEGSRLTVL.

In this sample, this clone turned up once. V and J are TRBV27 and TRBJ2-7, with D possibly TRBD1 on 5 matching bases. The CDR3 extends over 14 amino acids. V dropped 4 bases and J dropped 3 bases, with 13 bases sitting between them. Germline CDR1 reads MNHEY; CDR2 reads SMNVEV (reference sequence). CDR3 nucleotides: TGTGCCAGCAGTTACCTGGGGCACGGCTACGAGCAGTACTTC. Its protein product is CASSYLGHGYEQYF.

On this clone itself: This sample also contains other DNA sequences that code for the same CDR3. The chain couples TRBV5-6 to TRBJ2-7; D possibly corresponds to TRBD2 (5 bases). This CDR3 is 15 amino acids long. Trimming cost V 1 base and J 2 bases, with 13 bases left between them. Germline V gene data show CDR1 as SGHDT and CDR2 as YYEEEE. Here the CDR3 DNA reads TGTGCCAGCAGCTTGATTGGTAGCGATACCTACGAGCAGTACTTC. It translates to CASSLIGSDTYEQYF.

The V call is TRBV6-5, the J call TRBJ2-7; 10 positions match TRBD2. CDR3 length: 13 residues. V shed 9 bases, J shed 3 bases, and the junction held 5 bases outside the gene matches. The germline gives CDR1 MNHEY, CDR2 SVGAGI. The DNA for the CDR3 is TGTGCCAGTGGACTAGCGGACGTCTACGAGCAGTACTTC. Its translation is CASGLADVYEQYF.

The genes are TRBV28 and TRBJ1-4, with TRBD1 as a possible D gene (5 bases). Germline CDR1 reads MDHEN; CDR2 reads SYDVKM. Trimming shortened V by 2 bases and J by 7 bases, and 17 bases separated the two germline ends. The CDR3 contains 16 residues. CDR3 nucleotides: TGTGCCAGCAGTTTAATCCCTAGGGGAGGAAGTGAAAAACTGTTTTTT. This sequence encodes CASSLIPRGGSEKLFF.

This clone has only a few counts. V gene TRBV6-5 combines with J gene TRBJ1-2, with a tentative D call TRBD1 (5 bases). The CDR3 runs 13 residues. Trimming removed 4 bases from V and 7 bases from J, with 13 bases in between. Germline V CDR1 and CDR2: MNHEY, SVGAGI. The CDR3 DNA is TGTGCCAGCAGTTTCGCCGCCGGGGGTGGCTACACCTTC. It codes for CASSFAAGGGYTF.

The V call is TRBV20-1, the J call TRBJ2-7, with D perhaps TRBD1 (5 bases). V was shortened by 5 bases and J by 2 bases, with 7 bases between the two germline ends. The CDR3 has 11 amino acids. CDR1 DFQATT and CDR2 SNEGSKA come from the germline V gene (reference sequence). The CDR3 DNA reads TGCAGTGCTCGGACAACCTACGAGCAGTACTTC. Translation gives CSARTTYEQYF.

The chain recombines TRBV28 with TRBJ1-2; maybe TRBD1 (6 bases). V was trimmed by 8 bases and J by 4 bases, leaving 20 bases between them. The germline V gene has CDR1 MDHEN and CDR2 SYDVKM. The CDR3 sequence is 15 residues long. The CDR3 region is CASYVRTASTYGYTF. In DNA, the CDR3 is TGTGCCAGCTATGTGCGGACAGCTTCCACCTATGGCTACACCTTC.

This chain connects TRBV7-9 to TRBJ2-3; D not certain. Germline-derived CDR1 and CDR2 are SEHNR and FQNEAQ (reference sequence). Trimming left V 5 bases short and J 1 base short, with 13 bases between. The CDR3 totals 15 residues. The CDR3 loop reads CASSPAEIRTDTQYF. The CDR3 nucleotides are TGTGCCAGCAGCCCGGCGGAGATTCGCACAGATACGCAGTATTTT.

The chain joins TRBV25-1 to TRBJ1-1; 9 bases match TRBD1. J was trimmed by 1 base and V by 3 bases; bases with no gene match: 6. The CDR3 totals 16 residues. In germline, CDR1 is MGHDK, CDR2 SYGVNS. The DNA for the CDR3 is TGTGCCAGCAGTGATCCGGGACAGGGCCCGAACACTGAAGCTTTCTTT. Translation: CASSDPGQGPNTEAFF.